This T cell receptor (beta chain) was sequenced for a study of blood T cell repertoires in COVID-19. Study details: Samples came from the United States, Italy and Spain, spanning acute and convalescent COVID-19. The cDNA or gDNA used as material had been derived from T cells, B-cell-depleted T cells, or PBMCs.

Trimming took off 4 bases at V and 5 bases at J, with 12 bases between the two ends. Germline CDR1 and CDR2: ENHRY and SYGVKD. The CDR3 extends over 14 amino acids. Authors' processing steps: Estimated nucleated cell counts came from reference gene primer amplification. Sequenced by immunoSEQ multiplex PCR; TCRdb stores in-frame clones only, minus some. For V, J and clone size, that table is used; D and trimming come from the DNA. This sample has tens of thousands of clones, with 65% to 85% found just once. The sequence was collected from a man at least 80 years old with active or convalescent COVID-19. The chain links TRBV10-3 to TRBJ2-1; perhaps TRBD2 as D (5 bases). The specimen sequenced was peripheral blood. DNA for the CDR3: TGTGCCATCAGTGTCGTTAGCGATAACAATGAGCAGTTCTTC. Protein sequence: CAISVVSDNNEQFF.